This is a list of T cell receptor beta chains from one sample in a study of shared clonotypes between healthy human individuals. Here immunoSEQ multiplex PCR was the method, and the copy in TCRdb shows in-frame clones only, minus some. Among some 2 million clones listed, about 95% were seen once. Sequencing was performed on naive CD8+ T cells sorted from blood. These receptors came from a man between 18 and 35 years old in good health. Each CDR3 is given with its conserved first and last residue. The order of the fields is V gene, CDR3 length, D gene, J gene, clone size, CDR3 DNA, CDR3 protein. The D gene is left open where the match is weak. Size is stated for part of the rows, as once, few or many counts, or as a class when the clone is expanded.

V gene: TRBV5-4
CDR3 length: 13
D gene: .
J gene: TRBJ2-1
clone size: .
CDR3 DNA: TGTGCCAGCAGCTGGGGCCTTGCCGATGAGCAGTTCTTC
CDR3 protein: CASSWGLADEQFF

V gene: TRBV5-8
CDR3 length: 16
D gene: TRBD2
J gene: TRBJ2-7
clone size: .
CDR3 DNA: TGTGCCAGCAGCTTATCGGGACTAGCGGGGTTCTACGAGCAGTACTTC
CDR3 protein: CASSLSGLAGFYEQYF

V gene: TRBV6-5
CDR3 length: 16
D gene: .
J gene: TRBJ2-7
clone size: .
CDR3 DNA: TGTGCCAGCAGTTATTCGTCGGGGGAGAGCTCCTACGAGCAGTACTTC
CDR3 protein: CASSYSSGESSYEQYF

V gene: TRBV4-1
CDR3 length: 14
D gene: .
J gene: TRBJ2-7
clone size: .
CDR3 DNA: TGCGCCAGCAGCCAAGGAGAGCTGACTGGGGAGCAGTACTTC
CDR3 protein: CASSQGELTGEQYF

V gene: TRBV4-3
CDR3 length: 17
D gene: .
J gene: TRBJ2-3
clone size: .
CDR3 DNA: TGCGCCAGCAGCCAAGCTTCAGGATCGGAGGGCACAGATACGCAGTATTTT
CDR3 protein: CASSQASGSEGTDTQYF

V gene: TRBV4-1
CDR3 length: 16
D gene: TRBD1
J gene: TRBJ1-4
clone size: .
CDR3 DNA: TGCGCCAGCAAAACAGGGGTCGGGGCAACTAATGAAAAACTGTTTTTT
CDR3 protein: CASKTGVGATNEKLFF

V gene: TRBV27
CDR3 length: 13
D gene: .
J gene: TRBJ2-7
clone size: .
CDR3 DNA: TGTGCCAGCAGTTATAGAGGCCCCTACGAGCAGTACTTC
CDR3 protein: CASSYRGPYEQYF

V gene: TRBV19
CDR3 length: 14
D gene: .
J gene: TRBJ1-2
clone size: once
CDR3 DNA: TGTGCCAGTAGTAACGCAGGGTCTGACTATGGCTACACCTTC
CDR3 protein: CASSNAGSDYGYTF

V gene: TRBV7-9
CDR3 length: 15
D gene: .
J gene: TRBJ1-4
clone size: .
CDR3 DNA: TGTGCCAGCAGCTTAGGCAGCCTCGCTCATGAAAAACTGTTTTTT
CDR3 protein: CASSLGSLAHEKLFF

V gene: TRBV7-2
CDR3 length: 15
D gene: TRBD2
J gene: TRBJ2-7
clone size: .
CDR3 DNA: TGTGCCAGCAGCGAGACTAGCGGGGGGACCTACGAGCAGTACTTC
CDR3 protein: CASSETSGGTYEQYF

V gene: TRBV10-3
CDR3 length: 16
D gene: .
J gene: TRBJ1-2
clone size: .
CDR3 DNA: TGTGCCATCAGTGAGTCGGAAGGGGCAGGGCACTATGGCTACACCTTC
CDR3 protein: CAISESEGAGHYGYTF

V gene: TRBV10-1
CDR3 length: 15
D gene: TRBD2
J gene: TRBJ2-5
clone size: .
CDR3 DNA: TGCGCCAGCAGTGAGTCGGCGGGGGTCGGAGAGACCCAGTACTTC
CDR3 protein: CASSESAGVGETQYF

V gene: TRBV2
CDR3 length: 15
D gene: TRBD2
J gene: TRBJ2-1
clone size: .
CDR3 DNA: TGTGCCAGCAGTGACCCGGGACTAGCGGGAGACGAGCAGTTCTTC
CDR3 protein: CASSDPGLAGDEQFF

V gene: TRBV5-6
CDR3 length: 14
D gene: .
J gene: TRBJ1-4
clone size: .
CDR3 DNA: TGTGCCAGCAGCTTGACTGGCTTCAATGAAAAACTGTTTTTT
CDR3 protein: CASSLTGFNEKLFF

V gene: TRBV4-1
CDR3 length: 14
D gene: .
J gene: TRBJ1-2
clone size: once
CDR3 DNA: TGCGCCAGCAGCCAAGATCGGGGCTCGGCGGGCTACACCTTC
CDR3 protein: CASSQDRGSAGYTF

V gene: TRBV30
CDR3 length: 11
D gene: .
J gene: TRBJ2-5
clone size: .
CDR3 DNA: TGTGCCTGGAGAGAAGAGGAGACCCAGTACTTC
CDR3 protein: CAWREEETQYF

V gene: TRBV5-1
CDR3 length: 14
D gene: .
J gene: TRBJ1-1
clone size: .
CDR3 DNA: TGCGCCAGCAGCTCGTCACAGGTTTACACTGAAGCTTTCTTT
CDR3 protein: CASSSSQVYTEAFF

V gene: TRBV13
CDR3 length: 14
D gene: .
J gene: TRBJ2-1
clone size: .
CDR3 DNA: TGTGCCAGCAGCTTGGGGACCCAGGGCAATGAGCAGTTCTTC
CDR3 protein: CASSLGTQGNEQFF

V gene: TRBV14
CDR3 length: 16
D gene: .
J gene: TRBJ1-6
clone size: .
CDR3 DNA: TGTGCCAGCAGCCAGGGGACGGGGTTCTATAATTCACCCCTCCACTTT
CDR3 protein: CASSQGTGFYNSPLHF

V gene: TRBV25-1
CDR3 length: 14
D gene: .
J gene: TRBJ1-1
clone size: .
CDR3 DNA: TGTGCCAGCAGTGAATCCGGCCGGCACGATGAAGCTTTCTTT
CDR3 protein: CASSESGRHDEAFF

V gene: TRBV27
CDR3 length: 15
D gene: TRBD1
J gene: TRBJ2-2
clone size: .
CDR3 DNA: TGTGCCAGCAGTTTAATGACAGGGGGAACCGGGGAGCTGTTTTTT
CDR3 protein: CASSLMTGGTGELFF

V gene: TRBV25-1
CDR3 length: 16
D gene: TRBD2
J gene: TRBJ2-5
clone size: few
CDR3 DNA: TGTGCCAGCACCAACCGGGGGGGACAACCTTTAGAGACCCAGTACTTC
CDR3 protein: CASTNRGGQPLETQYF

V gene: TRBV6-1
CDR3 length: 15
D gene: .
J gene: TRBJ2-7
clone size: .
CDR3 DNA: TGTGCCAGCAGTGAAGGTCGGGGGGCCCTTTACGAGCAGTACTTC
CDR3 protein: CASSEGRGALYEQYF

V gene: TRBV9
CDR3 length: 16
D gene: .
J gene: TRBJ1-1
clone size: .
CDR3 DNA: TGTGCCAGCAGCTCGAGGGGGGACATAAGGATTTCTGAAGCTTTCTTT
CDR3 protein: CASSSRGDIRISEAFF

V gene: TRBV19
CDR3 length: 15
D gene: TRBD1
J gene: TRBJ1-1
clone size: .
CDR3 DNA: TGTGCCAGTAGTATCCTGACAGGGAGTTTGACTGAAGCTTTCTTT
CDR3 protein: CASSILTGSLTEAFF

V gene: TRBV11-2
CDR3 length: 13
D gene: .
J gene: TRBJ1-2
clone size: .
CDR3 DNA: TGTGCCAGCAGCCCGGGTCAGGGCTATGGCTACACCTTC
CDR3 protein: CASSPGQGYGYTF

V gene: TRBV11-3
CDR3 length: 13
D gene: .
J gene: TRBJ2-3
clone size: .
CDR3 DNA: TGTGCCAGCACCTCCACGAACGAGGATACGCAGTATTTT
CDR3 protein: CASTSTNEDTQYF

V gene: TRBV6-5
CDR3 length: 15
D gene: .
J gene: TRBJ2-7
clone size: .
CDR3 DNA: TGTGCCAGCAGTTATGATAGTGGCCTAGCCTACGAGCAGTACTTC
CDR3 protein: CASSYDSGLAYEQYF

V gene: TRBV4-1
CDR3 length: 17
D gene: .
J gene: TRBJ1-2
clone size: .
CDR3 DNA: TGCGCCAGCAGCCATGTGGGGGTGAGGCTAGACTCCTATGGCTACACCTTC
CDR3 protein: CASSHVGVRLDSYGYTF

V gene: TRBV9
CDR3 length: 18
D gene: TRBD2
J gene: TRBJ2-3
clone size: .
CDR3 DNA: TGTGCCAGCAGCGTAGGGGCTAGCGGGATTACTGCCACAGATACGCAGTATTTT
CDR3 protein: CASSVGASGITATDTQYF

V gene: TRBV30
CDR3 length: 13
D gene: TRBD1
J gene: TRBJ2-7
clone size: few
CDR3 DNA: TGTGCCTGGAGTACGCGGACAGGGGGCGAGCAGTACTTC
CDR3 protein: CAWSTRTGGEQYF

V gene: TRBV4-3
CDR3 length: 17
D gene: TRBD2
J gene: TRBJ2-1
clone size: .
CDR3 DNA: TGCGCCAGCAGCCCCGGACTAGCGGGAGAAACCTACAATGAGCAGTTCTTC
CDR3 protein: CASSPGLAGETYNEQFF

V gene: TRBV5-1
CDR3 length: 16
D gene: TRBD1
J gene: TRBJ2-2
clone size: .
CDR3 DNA: TGCGCCAGCAGCTTGACAGGGGGCTGGGGAACCGGGGAGCTGTTTTTT
CDR3 protein: CASSLTGGWGTGELFF

V gene: TRBV4-1
CDR3 length: 17
D gene: TRBD1
J gene: TRBJ2-7
clone size: .
CDR3 DNA: TGCGCCAGCAGCCAAGATCGGTGGCAGGGGGAAGGATACGAGCAGTACTTC
CDR3 protein: CASSQDRWQGEGYEQYF

V gene: TRBV15
CDR3 length: 15
D gene: TRBD2
J gene: TRBJ2-5
clone size: .
CDR3 DNA: TGTGCCACCAGCAGGACCGGGAGGGATCAAGAGACCCAGTACTTC
CDR3 protein: CATSRTGRDQETQYF

V gene: TRBV7-2
CDR3 length: 15
D gene: TRBD2
J gene: TRBJ2-1
clone size: once
CDR3 DNA: TGTGCCAGCAGCCCGGCTAGCGGGGGTCTCAATGAGCAGTTCTTC
CDR3 protein: CASSPASGGLNEQFF

V gene: TRBV19
CDR3 length: 17
D gene: .
J gene: TRBJ2-6
clone size: .
CDR3 DNA: TGTGCCAGTAGTTCCAGGACACTTACTACTCTAACCAACGTCCTGACTTTC
CDR3 protein: CASSSRTLTTLTNVLTF

V gene: TRBV15
CDR3 length: 13
D gene: .
J gene: TRBJ2-7
clone size: .
CDR3 DNA: TGTGCCACCAGCAGAGATGTCACCTACGAGCAGTACTTC
CDR3 protein: CATSRDVTYEQYF

V gene: TRBV4-2
CDR3 length: 19
D gene: .
J gene: TRBJ2-3
clone size: .
CDR3 DNA: TGTGCCAGCAGCCAAGAGATCGGGACGGGAAAAGAAAACACAGATACGCAGTATTTT
CDR3 protein: CASSQEIGTGKENTDTQYF

V gene: TRBV19
CDR3 length: 13
D gene: .
J gene: TRBJ1-5
clone size: .
CDR3 DNA: TGTGCCAGTAGTATTGGGGTCGGGGCGCCCCAGCATTTT
CDR3 protein: CASSIGVGAPQHF

V gene: TRBV27
CDR3 length: 14
D gene: TRBD1
J gene: TRBJ1-3
clone size: .
CDR3 DNA: TGTGCCAGCAGCCGACAGGGTCTTGGAAACACCATATATTTT
CDR3 protein: CASSRQGLGNTIYF

V gene: TRBV29-1
CDR3 length: 15
D gene: TRBD1
J gene: TRBJ1-2
clone size: .
CDR3 DNA: TGCAGCGTTGATAAAGGACAGGGCGCAAGATATGGCTACACCTTC
CDR3 protein: CSVDKGQGARYGYTF

V gene: TRBV7-9
CDR3 length: 13
D gene: .
J gene: TRBJ2-7
clone size: .
CDR3 DNA: TGTGCCAGCAGCTCCGCCGACTACTACGAGCAGTACTTC
CDR3 protein: CASSSADYYEQYF

V gene: TRBV5-5
CDR3 length: 12
D gene: TRBD1
J gene: TRBJ2-7
clone size: .
CDR3 DNA: TGTGCCAGCAGCTTCACAGGGGACGAGCAGTACTTC
CDR3 protein: CASSFTGDEQYF

V gene: TRBV27
CDR3 length: 16
D gene: TRBD2
J gene: TRBJ2-1
clone size: .
CDR3 DNA: TGTGCCAGCAGTCCCGTACTAGCGGGAGGGCCGCATGAGCAGTTCTTC
CDR3 protein: CASSPVLAGGPHEQFF

V gene: TRBV5-6
CDR3 length: 13
D gene: .
J gene: TRBJ1-1
clone size: .
CDR3 DNA: TGTGCCAGCAGCTGGACAGAGAACACTGAAGCTTTCTTT
CDR3 protein: CASSWTENTEAFF

V gene: TRBV7-9
CDR3 length: 13
D gene: TRBD2
J gene: TRBJ2-7
clone size: .
CDR3 DNA: TGTGCCAGCAGCTTTGCGCTAGCGGACGAGCAGTACTTC
CDR3 protein: CASSFALADEQYF

V gene: TRBV29-1
CDR3 length: 13
D gene: TRBD2
J gene: TRBJ2-3
clone size: .
CDR3 DNA: TGCAGCGCAACAGCGGGAGCCGCAGATACGCAGTATTTT
CDR3 protein: CSATAGAADTQYF

V gene: TRBV6-1
CDR3 length: 14
D gene: TRBD2
J gene: TRBJ2-5
clone size: .
CDR3 DNA: TGTGCCAAAGACCATTTGCGGGGGCAAGAGACCCAGTACTTC
CDR3 protein: CAKDHLRGQETQYF

V gene: TRBV28
CDR3 length: 13
D gene: .
J gene: TRBJ2-7
clone size: .
CDR3 DNA: TGTGCCAGCTCACCGACCCATCTGGGGGAGCAGTACTTC
CDR3 protein: CASSPTHLGEQYF